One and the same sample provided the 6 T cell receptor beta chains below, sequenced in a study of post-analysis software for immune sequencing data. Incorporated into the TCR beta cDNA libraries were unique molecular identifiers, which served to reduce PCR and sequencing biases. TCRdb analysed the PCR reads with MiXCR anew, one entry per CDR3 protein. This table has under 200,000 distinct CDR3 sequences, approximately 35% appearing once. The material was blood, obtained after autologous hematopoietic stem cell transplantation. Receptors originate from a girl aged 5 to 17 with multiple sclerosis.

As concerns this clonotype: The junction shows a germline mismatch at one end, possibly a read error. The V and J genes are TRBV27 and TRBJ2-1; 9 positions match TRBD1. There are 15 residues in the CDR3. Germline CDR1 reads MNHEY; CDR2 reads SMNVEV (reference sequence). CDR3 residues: CTSSDPGQGGHEQFF. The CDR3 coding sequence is TGTACCAGCAGCGATCCGGGACAGGGAGGCCATGAGCAGTTCTTC.

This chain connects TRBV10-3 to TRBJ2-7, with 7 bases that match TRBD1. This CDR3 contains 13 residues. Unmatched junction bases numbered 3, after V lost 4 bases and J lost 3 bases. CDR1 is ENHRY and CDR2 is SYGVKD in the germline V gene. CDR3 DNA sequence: TGTGCCATCAGTGGGGACAGACTCTACGAGCAGTACTTC. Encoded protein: CAISGDRLYEQYF.

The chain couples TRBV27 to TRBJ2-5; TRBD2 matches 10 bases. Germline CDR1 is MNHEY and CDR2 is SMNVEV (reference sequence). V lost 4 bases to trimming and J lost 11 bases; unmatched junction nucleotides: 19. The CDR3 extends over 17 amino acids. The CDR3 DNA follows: TGTGCCAGCAGTTCTGACCCACTAGCGGGACTACGAGGGGAGCAGTACTTC. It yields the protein CASSSDPLAGLRGEQYF.

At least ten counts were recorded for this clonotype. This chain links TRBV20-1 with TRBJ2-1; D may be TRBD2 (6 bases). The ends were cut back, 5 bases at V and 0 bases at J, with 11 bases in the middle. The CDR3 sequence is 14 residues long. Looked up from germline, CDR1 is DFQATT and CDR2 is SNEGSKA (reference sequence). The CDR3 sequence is CSALYGSSYNEQFF. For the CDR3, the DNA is TGCAGTGCTTTATACGGGAGCTCCTACAATGAGCAGTTCTTC.

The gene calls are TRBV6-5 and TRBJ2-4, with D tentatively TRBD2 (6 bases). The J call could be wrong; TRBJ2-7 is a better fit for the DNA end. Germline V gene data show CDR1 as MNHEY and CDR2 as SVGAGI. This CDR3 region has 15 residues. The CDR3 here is CASSYSPGGSYEQYF. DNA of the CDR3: TGTGCCAGCAGTTACTCGCCCGGGGGCTCCTACGAGCAGTACTTC.

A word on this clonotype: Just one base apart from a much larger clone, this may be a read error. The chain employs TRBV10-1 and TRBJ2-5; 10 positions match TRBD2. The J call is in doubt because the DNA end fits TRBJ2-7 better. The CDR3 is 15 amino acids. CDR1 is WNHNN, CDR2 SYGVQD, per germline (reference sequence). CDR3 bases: TGCGCCAGCAGTGGGTCTAGCGGGAGTCCCTACGAGCAGTACTTC. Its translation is CASSGSSGSPYEQYF.